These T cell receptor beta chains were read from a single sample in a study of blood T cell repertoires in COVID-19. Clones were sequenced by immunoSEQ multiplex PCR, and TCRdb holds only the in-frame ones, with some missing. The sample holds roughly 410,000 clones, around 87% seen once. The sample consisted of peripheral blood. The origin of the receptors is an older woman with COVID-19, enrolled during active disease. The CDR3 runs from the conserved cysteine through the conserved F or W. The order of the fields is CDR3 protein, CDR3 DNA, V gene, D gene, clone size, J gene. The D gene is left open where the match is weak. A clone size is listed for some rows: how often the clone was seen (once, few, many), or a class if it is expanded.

cdr3_aa: CASSQDRGSYEQYF
cdr3_nt: TGTGCCAGCAGCCAAGATCGGGGCTCCTACGAGCAGTACTTC
v_call: TRBV3-1/TRBV3-2
d_call: NA
clone_size: NA
j_call: TRBJ2-7

cdr3_aa: CASSLSAGYQPQHF
cdr3_nt: TGTGCCAGCAGTTTATCCGCAGGGTATCAGCCCCAGCATTTT
v_call: TRBV28
d_call: NA
clone_size: NA
j_call: TRBJ1-5

cdr3_aa: CASSHDRGNTGELFF
cdr3_nt: TGCGCCAGCAGCCACGACAGGGGGAACACCGGGGAGCTGTTTTTT
v_call: TRBV5-1
d_call: TRBD1
clone_size: NA
j_call: TRBJ2-2

cdr3_aa: CASSLVGGAPGYGYTF
cdr3_nt: TGTGCCAGCAGCTTAGTAGGAGGGGCGCCTGGCTATGGCTACACCTTC
v_call: TRBV7-6
d_call: NA
clone_size: NA
j_call: TRBJ1-2

cdr3_aa: CASSLADSTYNEQFF
cdr3_nt: TGCGCCAGCAGCTTGGCCGACAGTACCTACAATGAGCAGTTCTTC
v_call: TRBV5-1
d_call: NA
clone_size: NA
j_call: TRBJ2-1

cdr3_aa: CATRETATTYEQYF
cdr3_nt: TGTGCCACCCGGGAGACGGCGACGACCTACGAGCAGTACTTC
v_call: TRBV19
d_call: NA
clone_size: NA
j_call: TRBJ2-7

cdr3_aa: CASSLTGPPDTQYF
cdr3_nt: TGTGCCAGCAGCTTAACAGGGCCCCCAGATACGCAGTATTTT
v_call: TRBV7-9
d_call: NA
clone_size: NA
j_call: TRBJ2-3

cdr3_aa: CASSHIVAASYNEQFF
cdr3_nt: TGTGCCAGCAGCCACATCGTAGCGGCCTCCTACAATGAGCAGTTCTTC
v_call: TRBV4-2
d_call: NA
clone_size: NA
j_call: TRBJ2-1

cdr3_aa: CASSIKGANQPQHF
cdr3_nt: TGTGCCAGTAGTATAAAGGGGGCAAATCAGCCCCAGCATTTT
v_call: TRBV19
d_call: TRBD1
clone_size: NA
j_call: TRBJ1-5

cdr3_aa: CASSSLSNTEAFF
cdr3_nt: TGTGCCAGCAGCTCCTTATCGAACACTGAAGCTTTCTTT
v_call: TRBV11-3
d_call: NA
clone_size: few
j_call: TRBJ1-1

cdr3_aa: CSVATGVETEAFF
cdr3_nt: TGCAGCGTTGCAACAGGTGTAGAGACTGAAGCTTTCTTT
v_call: TRBV29-1
d_call: NA
clone_size: NA
j_call: TRBJ1-1

cdr3_aa: CASSIESGVYGYTF
cdr3_nt: TGTGCCAGTAGTATAGAGTCGGGGGTCTATGGCTACACCTTC
v_call: TRBV19
d_call: NA
clone_size: NA
j_call: TRBJ1-2

cdr3_aa: CASRLGQGAGAFF
cdr3_nt: TGCGCCAGCAGGTTGGGACAGGGGGCGGGAGCTTTCTTT
v_call: TRBV10-2
d_call: TRBD1
clone_size: NA
j_call: TRBJ1-1

cdr3_aa: CASSPNRASYEQYF
cdr3_nt: TGTGCCAGCTCACCAAACAGGGCGTCGTACGAGCAGTACTTC
v_call: TRBV18
d_call: NA
clone_size: NA
j_call: TRBJ2-7

cdr3_aa: CASRAHGTEAFF
cdr3_nt: TGTGCCAGCAGGGCACATGGCACTGAAGCTTTCTTT
v_call: TRBV6-5
d_call: NA
clone_size: once
j_call: TRBJ1-1

cdr3_aa: CASSRDTGHNTGELFF
cdr3_nt: TGCGCCAGCAGCCGCGATACTGGGCACAACACCGGGGAGCTGTTTTTT
v_call: TRBV4-1
d_call: NA
clone_size: NA
j_call: TRBJ2-2

cdr3_aa: CASSLTGGVTEAFF
cdr3_nt: TGCGCCAGCAGCTTGACAGGGGGCGTCACTGAAGCTTTCTTT
v_call: TRBV5-1
d_call: TRBD1
clone_size: NA
j_call: TRBJ1-1

cdr3_aa: CASSSTGTLGYGYTF
cdr3_nt: TGTGCCAGCAGCTCGACAGGGACCCTAGGCTATGGCTACACCTTC
v_call: TRBV5-4
d_call: TRBD1
clone_size: few
j_call: TRBJ1-2

cdr3_aa: CASSFGQGPYNEQFF
cdr3_nt: TGCGCCAGCAGCTTTGGTCAGGGTCCCTACAATGAGCAGTTCTTC
v_call: TRBV5-1
d_call: NA
clone_size: NA
j_call: TRBJ2-1

cdr3_aa: CAISIGGAVGAEAFF
cdr3_nt: TGTGCCATCAGTATAGGAGGGGCCGTTGGGGCTGAAGCTTTCTTT
v_call: TRBV10-3
d_call: NA
clone_size: NA
j_call: TRBJ1-1

cdr3_aa: CASSQGRDSLYGYTF
cdr3_nt: TGTGCCAGCAGCCAAGGAAGGGACAGCCTCTATGGCTACACCTTC
v_call: TRBV3-1/TRBV3-2
d_call: TRBD1
clone_size: NA
j_call: TRBJ1-2

cdr3_aa: CASNLQLSSYNEQFF
cdr3_nt: TGTGCCAGTAACCTCCAACTTTCCTCCTACAATGAGCAGTTCTTC
v_call: TRBV19
d_call: NA
clone_size: NA
j_call: TRBJ2-1

cdr3_aa: CASSPGQGPRGTEAFF
cdr3_nt: TGTGCCAGCAGCCCTGGACAGGGGCCACGGGGGACTGAAGCTTTCTTT
v_call: TRBV4-2
d_call: TRBD1
clone_size: NA
j_call: TRBJ1-1

cdr3_aa: CASSEGGDGYTF
cdr3_nt: TGTGCCAGCAGTGAAGGCGGCGATGGCTACACCTTC
v_call: TRBV2
d_call: NA
clone_size: NA
j_call: TRBJ1-2

cdr3_aa: CASSEYYEQYF
cdr3_nt: TGTGCCAGCAGTGAGTACTACGAGCAGTACTTC
v_call: TRBV6-1
d_call: NA
clone_size: NA
j_call: TRBJ2-7

cdr3_aa: CASSSRDRGLLTNEKLFF
cdr3_nt: TGTGCCAGCAGCAGCCGGGACAGGGGACTCTTAACTAATGAAAAACTGTTTTTT
v_call: TRBV5-4
d_call: TRBD1
clone_size: once
j_call: TRBJ1-4

cdr3_aa: CASRDGTPDTQYF
cdr3_nt: TGTGCCAGCAGGGACGGGACTCCAGATACGCAGTATTTT
v_call: TRBV7-8
d_call: NA
clone_size: NA
j_call: TRBJ2-3

cdr3_aa: CASSLVGDMNTEAFF
cdr3_nt: TGTGCCAGCAGCTTGGTGGGTGACATGAACACTGAAGCTTTCTTT
v_call: TRBV5-8
d_call: NA
clone_size: NA
j_call: TRBJ1-1

cdr3_aa: CASSTKRGLDSPLHF
cdr3_nt: TGTGCCAGCAGCACCAAACGGGGACTGGATTCACCCCTCCACTTT
v_call: TRBV7-2
d_call: NA
clone_size: NA
j_call: TRBJ1-6

cdr3_aa: CASSLEGAGGSYNEQFF
cdr3_nt: TGTGCCAGCAGCTTGGAAGGAGCGGGGGGTTCCTACAATGAGCAGTTCTTC
v_call: TRBV5-4
d_call: TRBD2
clone_size: NA
j_call: TRBJ2-1

cdr3_aa: CASSARGSFYGYTF
cdr3_nt: TGTGCCAGCAGCGCCAGAGGATCTTTCTATGGCTACACCTTC
v_call: TRBV7-9
d_call: NA
clone_size: NA
j_call: TRBJ1-2

cdr3_aa: CASQRGQRRTEAFF
cdr3_nt: TGTGCCAGTCAAAGGGGGCAGCGGAGGACTGAAGCTTTCTTT
v_call: TRBV19
d_call: TRBD1
clone_size: NA
j_call: TRBJ1-1

cdr3_aa: CASSPRDSSTYGYTF
cdr3_nt: TGTGCCAGCAGTCCTCGGGACTCAAGTACCTATGGCTACACCTTC
v_call: TRBV6-5
d_call: NA
clone_size: NA
j_call: TRBJ1-2

cdr3_aa: CASSYYRGEAFF
cdr3_nt: TGTGCCAGCAGTTATTATCGGGGTGAAGCTTTCTTT
v_call: TRBV28
d_call: NA
clone_size: once
j_call: TRBJ1-1

cdr3_aa: CASSLEGRDTGELFF
cdr3_nt: TGTGCCAGCAGCTTAGAGGGCAGAGACACCGGGGAGCTGTTTTTT
v_call: TRBV7-3
d_call: NA
clone_size: few
j_call: TRBJ2-2

cdr3_aa: CASSLYTSGESSSYEQYF
cdr3_nt: TGCGCCAGCAGCTTGTACACTAGCGGAGAGAGTAGCTCCTACGAGCAGTACTTC
v_call: TRBV5-1
d_call: TRBD2
clone_size: NA
j_call: TRBJ2-7

cdr3_aa: CASSQEGGTRRAFF
cdr3_nt: TGTGCCAGCAGCCAAGAAGGAGGTACTAGGCGAGCTTTCTTT
v_call: TRBV3-1/TRBV3-2
d_call: NA
clone_size: NA
j_call: TRBJ1-1

cdr3_aa: CASSLTSGFYEQYF
cdr3_nt: TGTGCCAGCAGTTTGACTAGCGGCTTCTACGAGCAGTACTTC
v_call: TRBV6-6
d_call: TRBD2
clone_size: once
j_call: TRBJ2-7

cdr3_aa: CASGRDTANSPLHF
cdr3_nt: TGTGCCAGCGGCCGGGACACTGCCAATTCACCCCTCCACTTT
v_call: TRBV4-2
d_call: NA
clone_size: NA
j_call: TRBJ1-6